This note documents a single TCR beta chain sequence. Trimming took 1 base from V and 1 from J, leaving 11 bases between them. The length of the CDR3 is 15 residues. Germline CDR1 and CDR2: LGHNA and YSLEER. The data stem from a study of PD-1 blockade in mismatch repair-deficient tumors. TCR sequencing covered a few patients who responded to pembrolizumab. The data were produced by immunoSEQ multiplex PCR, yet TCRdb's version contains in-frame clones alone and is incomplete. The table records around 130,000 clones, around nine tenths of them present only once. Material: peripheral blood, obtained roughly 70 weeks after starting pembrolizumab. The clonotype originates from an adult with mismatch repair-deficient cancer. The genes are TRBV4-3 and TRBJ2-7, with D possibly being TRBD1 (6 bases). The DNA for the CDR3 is TGCGCCAGCAGCCAAGGTCAGGGGATTTCCTACGAGCAGTACTTC. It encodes CASSQGQGISYEQYF.